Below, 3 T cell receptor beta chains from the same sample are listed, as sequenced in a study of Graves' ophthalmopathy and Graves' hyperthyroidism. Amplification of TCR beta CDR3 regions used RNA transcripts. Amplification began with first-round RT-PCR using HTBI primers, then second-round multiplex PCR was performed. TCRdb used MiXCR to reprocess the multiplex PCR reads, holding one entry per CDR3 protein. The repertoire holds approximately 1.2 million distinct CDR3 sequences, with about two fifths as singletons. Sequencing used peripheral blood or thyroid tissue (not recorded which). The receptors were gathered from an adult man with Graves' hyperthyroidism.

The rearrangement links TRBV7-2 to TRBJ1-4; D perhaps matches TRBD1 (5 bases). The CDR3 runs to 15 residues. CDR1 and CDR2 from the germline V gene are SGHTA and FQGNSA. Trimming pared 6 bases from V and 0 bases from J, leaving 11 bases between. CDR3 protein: CASRPTTATNEKLFF. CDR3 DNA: TGTGCCAGCAGGCCGACGACAGCAACTAATGAAAAACTGTTTTTT.

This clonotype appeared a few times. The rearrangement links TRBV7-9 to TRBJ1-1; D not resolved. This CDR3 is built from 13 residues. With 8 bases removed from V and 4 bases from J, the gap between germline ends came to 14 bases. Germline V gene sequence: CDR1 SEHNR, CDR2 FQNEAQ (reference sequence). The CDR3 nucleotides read TGTGCCAGCTTCGGCCCGGCGGGCACTGAAGCTTTCTTT. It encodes CASFGPAGTEAFF.

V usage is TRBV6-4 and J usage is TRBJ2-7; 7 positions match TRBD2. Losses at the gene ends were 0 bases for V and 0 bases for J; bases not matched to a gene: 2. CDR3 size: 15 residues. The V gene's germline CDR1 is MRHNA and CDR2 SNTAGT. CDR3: CASSDSCGSSYEQYF. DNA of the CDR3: TGTGCCAGCAGTGACTCGTGCGGGAGCTCCTACGAGCAGTACTTC.